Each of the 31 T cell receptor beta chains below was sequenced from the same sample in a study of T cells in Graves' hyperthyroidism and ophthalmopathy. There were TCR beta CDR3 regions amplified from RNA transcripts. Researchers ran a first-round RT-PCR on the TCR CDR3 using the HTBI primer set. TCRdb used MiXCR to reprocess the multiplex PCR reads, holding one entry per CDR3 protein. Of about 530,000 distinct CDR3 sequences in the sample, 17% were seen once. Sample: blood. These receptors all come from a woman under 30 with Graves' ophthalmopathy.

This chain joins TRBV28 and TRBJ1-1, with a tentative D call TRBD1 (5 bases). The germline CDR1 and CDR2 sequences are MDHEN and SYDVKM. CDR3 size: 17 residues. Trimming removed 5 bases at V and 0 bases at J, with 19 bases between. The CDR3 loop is CASSLYRDGGMNTEAFF. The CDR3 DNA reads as TGTGCCAGCAGTCTTTACCGGGACGGCGGGATGAACACTGAAGCTTTCTTT.

As DNA, the CDR3 is TGTGCCAGTAGTATATCAGAGAACACTGAAGCTTTCTTT. This translates into CASSISENTEAFF. This sequence joins TRBV19 and TRBJ1-1; D remains ambiguous. The CDR3 is made up of 13 amino acids. Germline V lookup: CDR1 LNHDA, CDR2 SQIVND (reference sequence). V was cut by 2 bases and J by 1 base, with 5 bases left in between.

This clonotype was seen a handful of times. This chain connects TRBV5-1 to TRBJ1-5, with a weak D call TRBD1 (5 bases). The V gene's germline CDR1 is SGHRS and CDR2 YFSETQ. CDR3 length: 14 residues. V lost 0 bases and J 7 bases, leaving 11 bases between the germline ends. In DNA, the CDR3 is TGCGCCAGCAGCTTGGGATGGGGGTCGCAGCCCCAGCATTTT. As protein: CASSLGWGSQPQHF.

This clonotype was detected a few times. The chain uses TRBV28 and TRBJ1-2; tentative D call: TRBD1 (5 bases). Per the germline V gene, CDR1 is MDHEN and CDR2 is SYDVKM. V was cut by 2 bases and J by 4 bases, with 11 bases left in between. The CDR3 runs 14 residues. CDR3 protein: CASSLLGRAYGYTF. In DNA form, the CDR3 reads TGTGCCAGCAGTTTACTGGGACGCGCCTATGGCTACACCTTC.

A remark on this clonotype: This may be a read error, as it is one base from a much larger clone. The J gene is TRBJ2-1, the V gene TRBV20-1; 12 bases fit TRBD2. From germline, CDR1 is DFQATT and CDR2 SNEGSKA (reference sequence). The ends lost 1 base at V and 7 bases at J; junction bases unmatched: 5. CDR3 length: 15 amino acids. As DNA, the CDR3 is TGCAGTGCTAGAGCCACTAGCGGGGGGTCGAATGAGCAGTTCTTC. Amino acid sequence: CSARATSGGSNEQFF.

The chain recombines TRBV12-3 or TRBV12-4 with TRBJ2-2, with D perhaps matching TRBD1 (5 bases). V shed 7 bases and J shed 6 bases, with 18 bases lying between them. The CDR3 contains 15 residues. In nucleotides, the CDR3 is TGTGCCAGCAACCGTAGGGGCAGTAACGCCGGGGAGCTGTTTTTT. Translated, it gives CASNRRGSNAGELFF.

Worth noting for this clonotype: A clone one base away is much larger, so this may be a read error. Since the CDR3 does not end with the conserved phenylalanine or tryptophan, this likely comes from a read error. CDR3 DNA sequence: TGTGCCAGCAGTGGTCTCAAGAGGGAGTCTACTGAAGCTTTCCTT. Its translation: CASSGLKRESTEAFL. V is TRBV6-1 and J is TRBJ1-1; D remains ambiguous. The CDR3 is 15 amino acids. The germline CDR1 and CDR2 sequences are MNHNS and SASEGT. V was cut by 4 bases and J by 5 bases, with 17 bases left in between.

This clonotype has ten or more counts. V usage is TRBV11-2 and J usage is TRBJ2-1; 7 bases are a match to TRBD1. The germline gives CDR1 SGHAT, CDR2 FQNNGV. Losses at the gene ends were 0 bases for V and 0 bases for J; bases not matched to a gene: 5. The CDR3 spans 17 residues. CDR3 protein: CASSLERGPSSYNEQFF. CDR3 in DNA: TGTGCCAGCAGCTTAGAGAGGGGGCCCAGCTCCTACAATGAGCAGTTCTTC.

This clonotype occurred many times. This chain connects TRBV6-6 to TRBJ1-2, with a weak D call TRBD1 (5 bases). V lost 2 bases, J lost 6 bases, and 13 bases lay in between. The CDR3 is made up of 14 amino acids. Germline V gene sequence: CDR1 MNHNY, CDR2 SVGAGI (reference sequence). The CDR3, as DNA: TGTGCCAGCAGTTACATTGGGGGTTCCGATGGCTACACCTTC. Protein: CASSYIGGSDGYTF.

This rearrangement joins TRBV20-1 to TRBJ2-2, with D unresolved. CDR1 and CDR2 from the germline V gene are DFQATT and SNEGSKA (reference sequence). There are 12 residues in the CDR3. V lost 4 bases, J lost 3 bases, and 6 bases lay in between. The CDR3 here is CSANRDTGELFF. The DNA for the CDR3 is TGCAGTGCTAACAGAGACACCGGGGAGCTGTTTTTT.

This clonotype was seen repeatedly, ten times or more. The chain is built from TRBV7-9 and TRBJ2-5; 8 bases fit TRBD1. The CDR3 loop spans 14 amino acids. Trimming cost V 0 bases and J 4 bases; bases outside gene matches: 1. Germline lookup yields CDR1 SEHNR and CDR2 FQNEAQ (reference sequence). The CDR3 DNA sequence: TGTGCCAGCAGCTTAGCGACAGGGGTAGAGACCCAGTACTTC. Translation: CASSLATGVETQYF.

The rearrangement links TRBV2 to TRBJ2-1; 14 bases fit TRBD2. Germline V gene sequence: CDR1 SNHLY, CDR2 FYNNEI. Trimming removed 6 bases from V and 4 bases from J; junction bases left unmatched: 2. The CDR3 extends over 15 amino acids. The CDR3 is CASRGLAGDYNEQFF. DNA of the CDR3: TGTGCCAGCAGGGGACTAGCGGGAGATTACAATGAGCAGTTCTTC.

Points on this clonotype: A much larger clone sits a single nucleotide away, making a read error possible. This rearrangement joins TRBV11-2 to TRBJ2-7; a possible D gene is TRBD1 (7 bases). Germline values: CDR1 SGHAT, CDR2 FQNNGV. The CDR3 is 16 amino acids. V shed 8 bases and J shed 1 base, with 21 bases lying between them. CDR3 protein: CASGRGGGTKSYEQYF. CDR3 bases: TGTGCCAGCGGCCGAGGGGGCGGGACAAAGTCCTACGAGCAGTACTTC. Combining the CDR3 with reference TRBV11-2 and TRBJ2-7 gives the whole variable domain EAGVAQSPRYKIIEKRQSVAFWCNPISGHATLYWYQQILGQGPKLLIQFQNNGVVDDSQLPKDRFSAERLKGVDSTLKIQPAKLEDSAVYLCASGRGGGTKSYEQYFGPGTRLTVT.

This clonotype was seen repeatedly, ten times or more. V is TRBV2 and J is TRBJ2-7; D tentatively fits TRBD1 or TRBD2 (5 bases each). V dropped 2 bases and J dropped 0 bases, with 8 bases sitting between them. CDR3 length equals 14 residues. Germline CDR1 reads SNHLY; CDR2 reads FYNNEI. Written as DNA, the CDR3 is TGTGCCAGCAGTGAATTTGGGGGCTCCTACGAGCAGTACTTC. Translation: CASSEFGGSYEQYF. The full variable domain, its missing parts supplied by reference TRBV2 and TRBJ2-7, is EPEVTQTPSHQVTQMGQEVILRCVPISNHLYFYWYRQILGQKVEFLVSFYNNEISEKSEIFDDQFSVERPDGSNFTLKIRSTKLEDSAMYFCASSEFGGSYEQYFGPGTRLTVT.

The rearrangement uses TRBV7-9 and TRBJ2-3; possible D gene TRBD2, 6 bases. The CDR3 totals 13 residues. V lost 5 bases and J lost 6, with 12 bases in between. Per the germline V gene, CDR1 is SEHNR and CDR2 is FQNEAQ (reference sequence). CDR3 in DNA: TGTGCCAGCAGCACCGGACTACCGGATACGCAGTATTTT. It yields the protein CASSTGLPDTQYF.

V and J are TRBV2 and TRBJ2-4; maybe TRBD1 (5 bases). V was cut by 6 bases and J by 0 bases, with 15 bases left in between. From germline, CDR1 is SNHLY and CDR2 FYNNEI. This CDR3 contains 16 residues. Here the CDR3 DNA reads TGTGCCAGCAGGTTTCGACAGTTACTAGCCAAAAACATTCAGTACTTC. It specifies CASRFRQLLAKNIQYF. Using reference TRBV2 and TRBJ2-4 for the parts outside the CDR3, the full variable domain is EPEVTQTPSHQVTQMGQEVILRCVPISNHLYFYWYRQILGQKVEFLVSFYNNEISEKSEIFDDQFSVERPDGSNFTLKIRSTKLEDSAMYFCASRFRQLLAKNIQYFGAGTRLSVL.

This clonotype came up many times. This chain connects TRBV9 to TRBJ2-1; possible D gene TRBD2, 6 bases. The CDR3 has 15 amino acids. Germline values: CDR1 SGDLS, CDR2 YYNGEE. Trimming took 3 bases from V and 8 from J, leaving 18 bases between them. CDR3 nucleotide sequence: TGTGCCAGCAGCGCCGGGACTGCCACTGGGGATGAGCAGTTCTTC. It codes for CASSAGTATGDEQFF.

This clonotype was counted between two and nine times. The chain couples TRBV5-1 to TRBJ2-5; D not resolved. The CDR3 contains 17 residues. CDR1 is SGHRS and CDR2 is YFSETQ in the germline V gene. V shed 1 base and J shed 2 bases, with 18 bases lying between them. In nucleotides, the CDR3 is TGCGCCAGCAGCTTGTTAGCTGGCGGTGTGATACAAGAGACCCAGTACTTC. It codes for CASSLLAGGVIQETQYF. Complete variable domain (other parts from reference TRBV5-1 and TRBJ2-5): KAGVTQTPRYLIKTRGQQVTLSCSPISGHRSVSWYQQTPGQGLQFLFEYFSETQRNKGNFPGRFSGRQFSNSRSEMNVSTLELGDSALYLCASSLLAGGVIQETQYFGPGTRLLVL.

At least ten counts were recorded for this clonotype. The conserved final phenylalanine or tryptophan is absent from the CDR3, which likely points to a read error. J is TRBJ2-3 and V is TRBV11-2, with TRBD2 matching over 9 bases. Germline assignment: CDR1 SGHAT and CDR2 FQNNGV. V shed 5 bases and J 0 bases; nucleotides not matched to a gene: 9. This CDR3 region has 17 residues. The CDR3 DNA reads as TGTGCCAGCAGCCGCCGACTAGCGGAGTTTAGCACAGATACGCAGTATCTT. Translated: CASSRRLAEFSTDTQYL.

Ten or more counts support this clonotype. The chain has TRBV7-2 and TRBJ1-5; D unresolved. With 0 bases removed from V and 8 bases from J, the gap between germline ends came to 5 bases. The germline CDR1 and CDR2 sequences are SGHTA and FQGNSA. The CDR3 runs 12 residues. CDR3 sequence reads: CASSLAGKPQHF. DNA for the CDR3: TGTGCCAGCAGCTTAGCGGGGAAGCCCCAGCATTTT.

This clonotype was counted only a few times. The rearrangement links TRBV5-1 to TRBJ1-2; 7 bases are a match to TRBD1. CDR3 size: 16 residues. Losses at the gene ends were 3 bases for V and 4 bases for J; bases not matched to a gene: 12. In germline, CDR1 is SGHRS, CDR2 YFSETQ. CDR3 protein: CASSSGQDSVGYGYTF. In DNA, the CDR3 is TGCGCCAGCAGCTCTGGACAGGACTCCGTTGGCTATGGCTACACCTTC.

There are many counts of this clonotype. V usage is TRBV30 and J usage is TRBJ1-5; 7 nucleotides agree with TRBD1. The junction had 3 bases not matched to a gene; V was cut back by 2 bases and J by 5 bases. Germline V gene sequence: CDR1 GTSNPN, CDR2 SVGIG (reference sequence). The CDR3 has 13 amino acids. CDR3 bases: TGTGCCTGGAGTAGCAGGGGGGATCAGCCCCAGCATTTT. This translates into CAWSSRGDQPQHF.

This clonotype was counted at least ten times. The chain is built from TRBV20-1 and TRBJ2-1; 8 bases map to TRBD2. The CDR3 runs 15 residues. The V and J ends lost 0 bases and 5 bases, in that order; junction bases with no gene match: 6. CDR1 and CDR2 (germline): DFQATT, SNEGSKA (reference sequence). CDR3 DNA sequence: TGCAGTGCTAGAGATGAACAGCGGGGGAACAATGAGCAGTTCTTC. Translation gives CSARDEQRGNNEQFF.

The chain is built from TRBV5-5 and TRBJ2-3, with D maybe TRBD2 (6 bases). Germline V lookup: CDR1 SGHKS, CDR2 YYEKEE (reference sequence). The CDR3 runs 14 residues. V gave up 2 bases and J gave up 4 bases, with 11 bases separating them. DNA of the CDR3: TGTGCCAGCAGCTTAGGGTGGGAGGCAGATACGCAGTATTTT. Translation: CASSLGWEADTQYF.

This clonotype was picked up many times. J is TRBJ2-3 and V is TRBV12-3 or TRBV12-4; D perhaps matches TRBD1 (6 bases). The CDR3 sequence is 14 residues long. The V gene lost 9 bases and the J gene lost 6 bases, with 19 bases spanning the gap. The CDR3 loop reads CASGRSAGEDTQYF. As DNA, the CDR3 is TGTGCCAGTGGCCGTTCGGCAGGGGAGGATACGCAGTATTTT.

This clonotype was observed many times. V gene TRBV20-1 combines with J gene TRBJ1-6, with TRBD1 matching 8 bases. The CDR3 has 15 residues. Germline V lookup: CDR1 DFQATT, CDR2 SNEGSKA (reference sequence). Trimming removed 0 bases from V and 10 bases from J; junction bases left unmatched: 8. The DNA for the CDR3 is TGCAGTGCTAGAGATTCCGGACAGGGAGGCTCACCCCTCCACTTT. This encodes CSARDSGQGGSPLHF.

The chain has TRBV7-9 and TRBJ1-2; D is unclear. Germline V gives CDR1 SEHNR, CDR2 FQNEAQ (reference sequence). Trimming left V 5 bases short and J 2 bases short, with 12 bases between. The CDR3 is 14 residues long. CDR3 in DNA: TGTGCCAGCAGCCCCCTCGACGGGAACTATGGCTACACCTTC. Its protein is CASSPLDGNYGYTF.

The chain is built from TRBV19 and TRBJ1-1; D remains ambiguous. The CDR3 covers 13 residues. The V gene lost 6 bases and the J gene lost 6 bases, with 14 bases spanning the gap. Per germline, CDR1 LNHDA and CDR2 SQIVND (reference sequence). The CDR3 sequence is CASRTLMGPEAFF. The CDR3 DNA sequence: TGTGCCAGTAGAACCCTCATGGGTCCTGAAGCTTTCTTT.

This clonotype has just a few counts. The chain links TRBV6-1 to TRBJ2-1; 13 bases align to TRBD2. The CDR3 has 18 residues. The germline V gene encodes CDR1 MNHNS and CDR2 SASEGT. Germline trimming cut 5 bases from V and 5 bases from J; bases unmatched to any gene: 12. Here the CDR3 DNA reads TGTGCCAGCAGTCCCCTAACTAGCGGGAGGGCCGCCCACAATGAGCAGTTCTTC. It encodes CASSPLTSGRAAHNEQFF.

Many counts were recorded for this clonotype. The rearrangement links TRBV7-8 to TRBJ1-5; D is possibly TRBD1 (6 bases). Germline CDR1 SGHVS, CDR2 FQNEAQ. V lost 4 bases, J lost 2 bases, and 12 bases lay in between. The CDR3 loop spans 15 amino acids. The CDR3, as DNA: TGTGCCAGCAGCTCCCACAGGGTTGGCAATCAGCCCCAGCATTTT. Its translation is CASSSHRVGNQPQHF.

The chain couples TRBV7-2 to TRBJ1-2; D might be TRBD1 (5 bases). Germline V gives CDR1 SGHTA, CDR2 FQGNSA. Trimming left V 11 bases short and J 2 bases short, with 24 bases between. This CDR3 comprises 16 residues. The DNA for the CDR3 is TGTGCCTCCAGCAGCCGGCTTGGGGGACTGAACTATGGCTACACCTTC. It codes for CASSSRLGGLNYGYTF.